The rows below give T cell receptor beta chains drawn from one sample of a study of cytotoxic CD8 clonotypes in ibrutinib-treated CLL. Here immunoSEQ multiplex PCR was the method, and the copy in TCRdb shows in-frame clones only, minus some. The repertoire holds 200,000 or so clones, with approximately 79% as singletons. The sample consisted of PBMCs, taken after 12 months of ibrutinib treatment. These receptors all stem from a human donor with chronic lymphocytic leukemia. Each CDR3 is given with its conserved first and last residue. A D gene is named only where the DNA matches it firmly. Only part of the rows carry a size: once, few, many, or a class if the clone is expanded.

d_gene	v_gene	abundance	j_gene	CDR3nt	CDR3aa
.	TRBV7-8	.	TRBJ2-7	TGTGCCAGCAGCATCGATCTCTACGAGCAGTACTTC	CASSIDLYEQYF
.	TRBV27	.	TRBJ1-1	TGTGCCAGCAGTGCTTCCTGGGGCGAAGCTTTCTTT	CASSASWGEAFF
.	TRBV5-4	.	TRBJ2-3	TGTGCCAGCAGCTTGGCGCTACAGACTGGCACAGATACGCAGTATTTT	CASSLALQTGTDTQYF
.	TRBV20-1	.	TRBJ1-2	TGCAGTGCTCGGACAGTCTATGGCTACACCTTC	CSARTVYGYTF
.	TRBV6-5	once	TRBJ2-5	TGTGCCAGCTCCCAGTCCGAGACCCAGTACTTC	CASSQSETQYF
.	TRBV10-1	once	TRBJ2-3	TGCGCCAGCAGTGAGTTACAGGGTGTCCCAACAGATACGCAGTATTTT	CASSELQGVPTDTQYF
.	TRBV6-1	.	TRBJ2-7	TGTGCCAGCTGGTTACCGGGACAAACCTACGAGCAGTACTTC	CASWLPGQTYEQYF
.	TRBV27	.	TRBJ1-5	TGTGCCAGCAGGTGGGGCAGTAATCAGCCCCAGCATTTT	CASRWGSNQPQHF
TRBD1	TRBV18	.	TRBJ2-1	TGTGCCAGCTCACCAAGGAACAGGACAGGATACAATGAGCAGTTCTTC	CASSPRNRTGYNEQFF
.	TRBV27	.	TRBJ1-2	TGTGCCAGCAGTTTACAGGCAGGCAGCCTCTATGGCTACACCTTC	CASSLQAGSLYGYTF
.	TRBV2	few	TRBJ2-3	TGTGCCAGCAGTGTTACTCCCCCGCCCGGTACGCAGTATTTT	CASSVTPPPGTQYF
.	TRBV6-1	.	TRBJ2-7	TGTGCCAGCACCAGAGAGGTCGGGAGTTGGTACGAGCAGTACTTC	CASTREVGSWYEQYF
TRBD1	TRBV5-1	.	TRBJ2-2	TGCGCCAGCAGTACCAGGGGGCTAGAGACCGGGGAGCTGTTTTTT	CASSTRGLETGELFF
TRBD2	TRBV27	.	TRBJ2-1	TGTGCCAGCAAGGCCAGCGGGGGCTTCAATGAGCAGTTCTTC	CASKASGGFNEQFF
.	TRBV2	.	TRBJ2-3	TGTGCCGGAAGAGTGGGAACCACAGATACGCAGTATTTT	CAGRVGTTDTQYF
.	TRBV13	.	TRBJ2-7	TGTGCCAGCAGCTCCCGGACAGATACCTACGAGCAGTACTTC	CASSSRTDTYEQYF
TRBD2	TRBV5-1	few	TRBJ2-3	TGCGCCAGCAGCATTAGCGGGAGGACGGTAGATACGCAGTATTTT	CASSISGRTVDTQYF
.	TRBV13	.	TRBJ2-2	TGTGCCAGCAGCCCACCAAAACTCCACCATAACACCGGGGAGCTGTTTTTT	CASSPPKLHHNTGELFF
.	TRBV7-6	.	TRBJ2-7	TGTGCCAGCAGCTTGGCAGCCGAAACGGGATACGAGCAGTACTTC	CASSLAAETGYEQYF
TRBD2	TRBV2	.	TRBJ2-7	TGTGCCAGCAGTGCTTTTGCGGGGGGCTCCGAGCAGTACTTC	CASSAFAGGSEQYF
.	TRBV30	.	TRBJ2-1	TGTGCCTGGAGCGAGCCCTTGAGGGGAGAGCAGTTCTTC	CAWSEPLRGEQFF
TRBD2	TRBV10-3	.	TRBJ2-7	TGTGCCATCAGTGAGCCGGCAGAGTGGGTAGCGGGACCCTACGAGCAGTACTTC	CAISEPAEWVAGPYEQYF
.	TRBV20-1	.	TRBJ2-7	TGCAGTGCTAGAGATAGTTACGAGCAGTACTTC	CSARDSYEQYF
.	TRBV20-1	once	TRBJ2-2	TGCAGTGCTAGAGATCTCAGGGAGCTGTTTTTT	CSARDLRELFF
TRBD2	TRBV4-1	.	TRBJ2-1	TGCGCCAGCAGACTAGCGGGAGGGCCGGCGAAAAATGAGCAGTTCTTC	CASRLAGGPAKNEQFF
.	TRBV28	.	TRBJ2-7	TGTGCCAGCAGTTTGCTAGAACCCAACTACGAGCAGTACTTC	CASSLLEPNYEQYF
TRBD1	TRBV27	.	TRBJ2-1	TGTGCCACCGCGATTACAGGGGGTTCCTACAATGAGCAGTTCTTC	CATAITGGSYNEQFF
.	TRBV5-1	once	TRBJ1-2	TGCGCCAGCAGACTGGCTGGGTCAGTCTATGGCTACACCTTC	CASRLAGSVYGYTF
.	TRBV30	few	TRBJ1-5	TGTGCCTGGAGTGTTTCTCGGGCTGGCCTATATAGCAATCAGCCCCAGCATTTT	CAWSVSRAGLYSNQPQHF
TRBD2	TRBV11-1	few	TRBJ2-1	TGTGCCAGCAGCTCGGGACTAGGGCGGAATGAGCAGTTCTTC	CASSSGLGRNEQFF
.	TRBV4-1	once	TRBJ1-2	TGCGCCAGCAGCCAAGAAAAACTTCTATATGGCTACACCTTC	CASSQEKLLYGYTF
.	TRBV23-1	once	TRBJ2-7	TGCGCCAGCACGGACAGTTTCTACGAGCAGTACTTC	CASTDSFYEQYF
TRBD1	TRBV28	.	TRBJ1-2	TGTGCCAGCAGTGACACGACAGGGGTGGACTATGGCTACACCTTC	CASSDTTGVDYGYTF
TRBD1	TRBV2	.	TRBJ1-6	TGTGCCAGTACGACAGGGATCTCACCCCTCCACTTT	CASTTGISPLHF
TRBD1	TRBV18	.	TRBJ2-6	TGTGCCAGCTCACCCCAGGGACAGGTTTTCCTGACTTTC	CASSPQGQVFLTF
TRBD1	TRBV5-1	.	TRBJ1-3	TGCGCCAGCAGCATGGGACAGGGGACTGGAAACACCATATATTTT	CASSMGQGTGNTIYF
TRBD1	TRBV18	.	TRBJ2-7	TGTGCCAGCTCATCTCAGGGGGCCCCCGAGTACGAGCAGTACTTC	CASSSQGAPEYEQYF
.	TRBV29-1	.	TRBJ2-5	TGCAGCGTAGACAGAGGGAGAGAGACCCAGTACTTC	CSVDRGRETQYF
.	TRBV10-1	.	TRBJ2-1	TGCGCCAGCAGTGAGTCGACGGGGTCAAGACTCAGCGATGAGCAGTTCTTC	CASSESTGSRLSDEQFF
.	TRBV7-9	few	TRBJ2-3	TGTGCCAGCAGTCGATTCACAGATACGCAGTATTTT	CASSRFTDTQYF
.	TRBV7-6	few	TRBJ1-3	TGTGCCAGCGGTCCCTCTGGAAACACCATATATTTT	CASGPSGNTIYF
TRBD1	TRBV5-1	.	TRBJ2-1	TGCGCCAGCAATACAGGGGCTAGCCCTTACAATGAGCAGTTCTTC	CASNTGASPYNEQFF
TRBD2	TRBV7-6	.	TRBJ2-1	TGTGCCAGCAGCCCTCCAGGACTAGCCTATGAGCAGTTCTTC	CASSPPGLAYEQFF
TRBD2	TRBV27	once	TRBJ2-5	TGTGCCAGCAGTGTCGCCGTGGGACGGGGGGGAGAGACCCAGTACTTC	CASSVAVGRGGETQYF
.	TRBV10-3	.	TRBJ1-1	TGTGCCATCAGTGGTATCGGGGTCCCCGAAGCTTTCTTT	CAISGIGVPEAFF
TRBD2	TRBV5-1	.	TRBJ2-3	TGCGCCAGCAACCGGGGGGTCGTCACAGATACGCAGTATTTT	CASNRGVVTDTQYF
TRBD1	TRBV5-6	.	TRBJ2-3	TGTGCCAGCAGAAGGACAGGGGAAGGCACAGATACGCAGTATTTT	CASRRTGEGTDTQYF
TRBD2	TRBV6-6	.	TRBJ2-7	TGTGCCAGCAGTTACTCTGGCGGGGGTAACTACGAGCAGTACTTC	CASSYSGGGNYEQYF
.	TRBV6-5	.	TRBJ1-1	TGTGCCAGCAGACCTAGGATTTACACTGAAGCTTTCTTT	CASRPRIYTEAFF
.	TRBV14	.	TRBJ1-2	TGTGCCAGCAGCCCGACAGAAAACTATGGCTACACCTTC	CASSPTENYGYTF
.	TRBV4-2	.	TRBJ2-7	TGTGCCAGCAGCCAACTTCCGCGTCAGGAGCAGTACTTC	CASSQLPRQEQYF
.	TRBV7-8	.	TRBJ2-3	TGTGCCAGCAGCCCCCGGTCCGGGGCAGATACGCAGTATTTT	CASSPRSGADTQYF
TRBD2	TRBV7-8	.	TRBJ2-1	TGTGCCAGCAGCTTAGCGTCGGGGGGGGTACTCTTC	CASSLASGGVLF
.	TRBV4-2	.	TRBJ1-4	TGTGCCAGCAGCCAAGACGGCAGTGCAACTAATGAAAAACTGTTTTTT	CASSQDGSATNEKLFF
.	TRBV4-2	.	TRBJ2-7	TGTGCCAGCAGCCAAGGCGGAGGGACCTCGGGATCCTACGAGCAGTACTTC	CASSQGGGTSGSYEQYF
TRBD1	TRBV14	.	TRBJ2-7	TGTGCCAGCAGCCAAGTTGGACAGGGGGCCGAGCAGTACTTC	CASSQVGQGAEQYF
.	TRBV2	few	TRBJ2-5	TGTGCCAGCAGTACAAGCCAAGAGACCCAGTACTTC	CASSTSQETQYF
.	TRBV25-1	.	TRBJ2-7	TGTGCCAGCGCTTTTGGGTTCTCCTACGAGCAGTACTTC	CASAFGFSYEQYF
.	TRBV6-5	.	TRBJ1-5	TGTGCCACCGCCCGGGGGTGGCCAAATCAGCCCCAGCATTTT	CATARGWPNQPQHF
TRBD2	TRBV10-1	.	TRBJ2-7	TGCGCCAGCTCCCAGGGTAGCGGGAGCGACGAGCAGTACTTC	CASSQGSGSDEQYF